Detailed here is one T cell receptor beta chain. The target antigen is unknown. This record belongs to a study of identical twins. Findings of the study overall: Analyses of zero insertions could be partly confounded by invariant MAIT and iNKT cells. Fewer insertions were carried by abundant cord blood beta clonotypes, but none was seen in memory repertoires.

Each cDNA held unique molecular identifiers, and template switching gave it a universal primer site. Each CDR3 protein gets one entry after TCRdb re-called the 5' RACE reads with MiXCR. Found here are around 490,000 distinct CDR3 sequences, nearly 15% of them singletons; the top ten hold about 0.4%. These data were also filed under a second study, of yellow fever vaccine responses in identical twins.

The origin of this receptor is a woman aged 18-29 years in good health. The sample comprised CD4+ T cells sorted from blood.

This CDR3 reads CSAATGAGYGYTF. The CDR3 DNA follows: TGCAGTGCTGCGACAGGGGCAGGCTATGGCTACACCTTC. This rearrangement joins TRBV20-1 to TRBJ1-2; 8 bases agree with TRBD1. After removal of 5 bases from V and 4 bases from J, the junction contained 6 bases not matched to a gene. The CDR3 length is 13 residues. CDR1 and CDR2 (germline): DFQATT, SNEGSKA (reference sequence).